What follows are 7 T cell receptor beta chains derived from one specimen sequenced in a study of T cell responses to AZD1222 COVID-19 vaccine. Profiled with immunoSEQ multiplex PCR; TCRdb holds only in-frame clones, not every one. The sample carries 100,000 to 150,000 clones, less than 95% recorded once. The sample was peripheral blood, taken on day 0 of AZD1222 vaccination. All receptors come from an adult in good health.

The genes are TRBV4-3 and TRBJ2-5, with 10 positions matching TRBD2. Germline trimming cut 0 bases from V and 5 bases from J; bases unmatched to any gene: 15. CDR1 and CDR2 (germline): LGHNA, YSLEER. The CDR3 runs to 19 residues. This CDR3 is CASSQDEWPSGGLGETQYF. As DNA, the CDR3 is TGCGCCAGCAGCCAAGATGAATGGCCTAGCGGGGGCCTGGGGGAGACCCAGTACTTC.

The chain couples TRBV29-1 to TRBJ2-3, with D perhaps matching TRBD1 (6 bases). Trimming removed 7 bases at V and 4 bases at J, with 9 bases between. CDR1 is SQVTM and CDR2 is ANQGSEA in the germline V gene. The CDR3 has 11 amino acids. Here the CDR3 DNA reads TGCAGCGCAAACAGGGCAGATACGCAGTATTTT. Amino acids: CSANRADTQYF.

About this clone: Distinct nucleotide sequences in the sample also encode this CDR3. The J gene is TRBJ2-7, the V gene TRBV30; D might be TRBD2 (5 bases). V was shortened by 3 bases and J by 4 bases, with 7 bases between the two germline ends. The CDR3 extends over 11 amino acids. Germline-derived CDR1 and CDR2 are GTSNPN and SVGIG (reference sequence). CDR3 coding DNA: TGTGCCTGGAGGAGGGAGTACGAGCAGTACTTC. Translating gives CAWRREYEQYF.

The chain joins TRBV2 to TRBJ1-2, with D tentatively TRBD1 (6 bases). The V end lost 3 bases, the J end lost 14 bases, and 22 bases lay between the germline ends. CDR1 is SNHLY and CDR2 is FYNNEI in the germline V gene. The CDR3 covers 14 residues. DNA for the CDR3: TGTGCCAGCAGTGATCCACAGGGCCCCAGTATTTCTACCTTC. It specifies CASSDPQGPSISTF.

V usage is TRBV5-4 and J usage is TRBJ1-4, with a weak D call TRBD1 (6 bases). The CDR3 runs 14 residues. Trimming took 4 bases from V and 4 from J, leaving 11 bases between them. Germline CDR1 SGHNT, CDR2 YYREEE (reference sequence). CDR3 nucleotides: TGTGCCAGCAGCGCCACAGGGCTTAATGAAAAACTGTTTTTT. Translated, it gives CASSATGLNEKLFF.

This clone has only a few counts. J is TRBJ2-1 and V is TRBV11-2; D not resolved. Germline V CDR1 and CDR2: SGHAT, FQNNGV. Trimming left V 8 bases short and J 5 bases short, with 4 bases between. The CDR3 is made up of 10 amino acids. This CDR3 is CASAHNEQFF. The CDR3 nucleotides are TGTGCCAGCGCCCACAATGAGCAGTTCTTC.

V usage is TRBV2 and J usage is TRBJ2-3; 8 bases are a match to TRBD2. Germline CDR1 reads SNHLY; CDR2 reads FYNNEI. V lost 7 bases, J lost 5 bases, and 8 bases stayed unmatched. The CDR3 is 14 amino acids. The CDR3 DNA sequence: TGTGCCAGCACGATGGCGGGGGGAGGAGATACGCAGTATTTT. Encoded protein: CASTMAGGGDTQYF.